The following is a TCR beta chain sequence with its context. Its antigen is unidentified. The sample is drawn from a study of response to subunit inactivated influenza vaccine. Overall study findings and caveats: That few new T cells are recruited by each seasonal influenza vaccination was the authors' suggestion.

TCRdb re-analysed the RT-PCR reads in MiXCR, keeping a single row per CDR3 protein. Among roughly 520,000 distinct CDR3 sequences listed, roughly 27% were seen once. V gave up 2 bases and J gave up 6 bases, with 11 bases separating them. The germline gives CDR1 ENHRY, CDR2 SYGVKD. The CDR3 loop spans 13 amino acids. The TCR comes from a man aged 45-60 years who received an inactivated influenza vaccine. The J gene is TRBJ2-7, the V gene TRBV10-3, with D maybe TRBD2 (6 bases). The sample consisted of CD4+ T cells sorted from PBMCs, taken about 5 days after vaccination. DNA of the CDR3: TGTGCCATCAGTGAGACTAGCAGCGTCGAGCAGTACTTC. Protein sequence: CAISETSSVEQYF.